This TCR beta chain was sequenced in a study of cytomegalovirus exposure and HLA in healthy donors. Study-level background: There were about 85 million unique TCRs (from HLA-typed donors) in an early data release.

In regard to this clone: Its target is not known.

Study-level findings and limits: Investigators reported 150 to 200 TCR beta chains as tied to cytomegalovirus. The authors later linked a missense DCLRE1C variant to TCR beta V- and J-gene trimming. Many donors shared some public TCRs, even though most TCR sequences were rare.

The PCR used 60 Vbeta and 13 Jbeta primers. Assay used: immunoSEQ multiplex PCR; TCRdb lists only in-frame clones, some missing. This table holds 170,000 or so clones, 77% found once. V gave up 4 bases and J gave up 6 bases; unmatched junction bases: 14. From germline, CDR1 is LNHDA and CDR2 SQIVND (reference sequence). The CDR3 spans 16 residues. This TCR was sampled from a woman in her 30s in good health and CMV-seropositive. The chain uses TRBV19 and TRBJ1-2; 7 bases align to TRBD1. The sequencing sample was made of PBMCs. The CDR3 DNA is TGTGCCAGTAGTACAGGACAGGCCAATGAAGTACATGGCTACACCTTC. It is translated as CASSTGQANEVHGYTF.